The 25 T cell receptor beta chains below come from one sample, sequenced in a study of shared clonotypes between healthy human individuals. Method: immunoSEQ multiplex PCR; TCRdb's copy keeps in-frame clones and lacks some. The sample yields millions of clones, roughly 95% seen once. The sample was naive CD4+ T cells sorted from blood. Subset described: CD45RA+ positively selected. The receptors here all came from a man between 18 and 29 years old in good health.

This chain connects TRBV10-1 to TRBJ2-7; the D call may be TRBD1 or TRBD2 (5 bases each). Germline V lookup: CDR1 WNHNN, CDR2 SYGVQD (reference sequence). V lost 4 bases and J 2 bases, leaving 18 bases between the germline ends. The CDR3 is 16 amino acids. The CDR3 nucleotides are TGCGCCAGCAGTGGTTCTTGGCGGCAGGGACCCTACGAGCAGTACTTC. This encodes CASSGSWRQGPYEQYF.

This clone has only a few counts. This chain uses TRBV4-1 with TRBJ1-5; TRBD1 agrees at 8 bases. With 4 bases clipped from V and 3 bases from J, the junction kept 5 bases outside the gene matches. CDR1 is MGHRA and CDR2 is YSYEKL in the germline V gene. The CDR3 totals 15 residues. The CDR3 sequence: CASSRGQGTNQPQHF. CDR3 DNA sequence: TGCGCCAGCAGCCGTGGACAGGGCACCAATCAGCCCCAGCATTTT.

The chain recombines TRBV7-2 with TRBJ1-2, with 10 nucleotides matching TRBD1. The V segment lost 4 bases and the J segment 9 bases; nucleotides outside the gene matches: 8. CDR3 size: 14 residues. Germline CDR1 is SGHTA and CDR2 is FQGNSA. CDR3 residues: CASSSTRQGARYTF. CDR3 bases: TGTGCCAGCAGCTCCACAAGACAGGGGGCTCGCTACACCTTC.

V and J are TRBV5-6 and TRBJ2-1; 11 nucleotides match TRBD1. The length of the CDR3 is 18 residues. V dropped 3 bases and J dropped 7; count of bases not matched to a gene: 15. From germline, CDR1 is SGHDT and CDR2 YYEEEE. The CDR3 here is CASSSQSWGQGGWNEQFF. The CDR3 nucleotides read TGTGCCAGCAGCTCACAATCCTGGGGACAGGGGGGATGGAATGAGCAGTTCTTC.

V usage is TRBV6-6 and J usage is TRBJ2-1; 9 bases are shared with TRBD2. The CDR3 runs to 15 residues. Germline V gene sequence: CDR1 MNHNY, CDR2 SVGAGI (reference sequence). The ends lost 6 bases at V and 7 bases at J; junction bases unmatched: 10. CDR3 residues: CASSLQGLAVNEQFF. In nucleotides, the CDR3 is TGTGCCAGCAGCCTACAGGGACTAGCTGTAAATGAGCAGTTCTTC.

This sequence joins TRBV27 and TRBJ1-6; D is uncertain. CDR3 length: 15 amino acids. CDR1 MNHEY and CDR2 SMNVEV come from the germline V gene (reference sequence). The V gene lost 1 base and the J gene lost 9 bases, with 13 bases spanning the gap. The CDR3 DNA reads as TGTGCCAGCAGTTTATATCGGGGTCACAGTTCACCCCTCCACTTT. This encodes CASSLYRGHSSPLHF.

Concerning this clone: This CDR3 is also generated by other DNA sequences in the sample. The chain recombines TRBV18 with TRBJ2-4, with D possibly matching TRBD1 (5 bases). Looked up from germline, CDR1 is KGHSH and CDR2 is LQKENI. Deletions cut 0 bases from V and 0 bases from J, with 9 bases between. This CDR3 is 16 amino acids long. CDR3 sequence: CASSPPGALAKNIQYF. The CDR3 DNA is TGTGCCAGCTCACCACCAGGGGCCTTAGCCAAAAACATTCAGTACTTC.

V and J are TRBV5-6 and TRBJ2-2; D is unresolved. The CDR3 is made up of 13 amino acids. The V end lost 1 base, the J end lost 6 bases, and 7 bases lay between the germline ends. CDR1 is SGHDT, CDR2 YYEEEE, per germline. CDR3 in DNA: TGTGCCAGCAGCTTGAAAGGGCCCGGGGAGCTGTTTTTT. It is translated as CASSLKGPGELFF.

The V and J genes are TRBV28 and TRBJ2-7, with 8 positions matching TRBD1. Trimming at V came to 3 bases and at J to 2 bases, leaving 6 bases not matched to a gene. Germline lookup yields CDR1 MDHEN and CDR2 SYDVKM. CDR3 length: 15 amino acids. The CDR3 nucleotides are TGTGCCAGCAGTTTCTCAGGGGGCGCACCCTACGAGCAGTACTTC. Its protein product is CASSFSGGAPYEQYF.

The chain joins TRBV6-5 to TRBJ2-2; D gene ambiguous. Trimming cost V 6 bases and J 6 bases, with 8 bases left between them. Germline CDR1 is MNHEY and CDR2 is SVGAGI. The CDR3 is 12 residues long. CDR3 DNA sequence: TGTGCCAGCAGCCGTAATGCCGGGGAGCTGTTTTTT. Translation: CASSRNAGELFF.

The chain employs TRBV6-4 and TRBJ2-2, with no clear D. This CDR3 spans 15 amino acids. V was pared by 6 bases and J by 3 bases, with 14 bases between. Germline V gene data show CDR1 as MRHNA and CDR2 as SNTAGT. The CDR3 spells CASSEVENYTGELFF. CDR3 DNA: TGTGCCAGCAGCGAGGTTGAAAATTACACCGGGGAGCTGTTTTTT.

V usage is TRBV11-3 and J usage is TRBJ2-1; D ambiguous. The germline V and J ends were trimmed by 1 base and 2 bases, with 3 bases remaining between them. The length of the CDR3 is 13 residues. Germline-derived CDR1 and CDR2 are SGHNT and YENEEA. The CDR3 DNA sequence: TGTGCCAGCAGCTTAGGCGCCTACAATGAGCAGTTCTTC. Its translation: CASSLGAYNEQFF.

The rearrangement uses TRBV5-1 and TRBJ2-5; D unresolved. Between the trimmed V and J ends, which lost 0 bases and 5 bases, there was a span of 11 bases. The CDR3 runs to 14 residues. CDR1 and CDR2 from the germline V gene are SGHRS and YFSETQ. The CDR3 DNA sequence: TGCGCCAGCAGCTTGGATCGGCCAACGGAGACCCAGTACTTC. As protein: CASSLDRPTETQYF.

The chain is built from TRBV6-4 and TRBJ2-2; TRBD1 is a possible D gene (6 bases). The CDR3 spans 16 residues. V was cut by 6 bases and J by 2 bases, with 16 bases left in between. The V gene's germline CDR1 is MRHNA and CDR2 SNTAGT. CDR3 bases: TGTGCCAGCAGAGCAACCGGGACAACAAACACCGGGGAGCTGTTTTTT. Translating it yields CASRATGTTNTGELFF.

The chain combines TRBV6-5 with TRBJ1-5; 8 bases match TRBD1. The CDR3 runs 15 residues. Germline assignment: CDR1 MNHEY and CDR2 SVGAGI. Unmatched junction bases numbered 8, after V lost 5 bases and J lost 5 bases. The CDR3 DNA reads TGTGCCAGCAGTAAAGGACAGGGAAGGGATCAGCCCCAGCATTTT. This encodes CASSKGQGRDQPQHF.

The chain couples TRBV2 to TRBJ2-2, with D maybe TRBD1 (5 bases). The ends were cut back, 4 bases at V and 4 bases at J, with 10 bases in the middle. CDR3 size: 14 residues. CDR1 is SNHLY and CDR2 is FYNNEI in the germline V gene. Here the CDR3 reads CASSAWGSTGELFF. CDR3 DNA sequence: TGTGCCAGCAGTGCGTGGGGCAGCACCGGGGAGCTGTTTTTT.

The chain employs TRBV6-5 and TRBJ1-1; tentatively, D is TRBD1 (5 bases). Trimming removed 10 bases at V and 1 base at J, with 10 bases between. This CDR3 region has 12 residues. CDR1 is MNHEY and CDR2 is SVGAGI in the germline V gene. CDR3 loop: CAIKGRNTEAFF. CDR3 bases: TGTGCCATCAAGGGGAGGAACACTGAAGCTTTCTTT.

The V call is TRBV5-4, the J call TRBJ2-7, with 13 bases fitting TRBD2. This CDR3 has 17 residues. Trimming removed 4 bases from V and 1 base from J; junction bases left unmatched: 8. The germline gives CDR1 SGHNT, CDR2 YYREEE (reference sequence). CDR3 sequence: CASSLPGLAGTSYEQYF. DNA of the CDR3: TGTGCCAGCAGCCTACCGGGACTAGCGGGGACTTCCTACGAGCAGTACTTC. The full variable domain, completed using reference TRBV5-4 and TRBJ2-7, is ETGVTQSPTHLIKTRGQQVTLRCSSQSGHNTVSWYQQALGQGPQFIFQYYREEENGRGNFPPRFSGLQFPNYSSELNVNALELDDSALYLCASSLPGLAGTSYEQYFGPGTRLTVT.

The V and J genes are TRBV10-3 and TRBJ2-4; D not resolved. The CDR3 sequence is 15 residues long. V was trimmed by 3 bases and J by 0 bases, leaving 9 bases between them. CDR1 and CDR2 from the germline V gene are ENHRY and SYGVKD. The DNA of the CDR3 is TGTGCCATCAGTGATTCGGGTTTAGCCAAAAACATTCAGTACTTC. Residues: CAISDSGLAKNIQYF.

On this clone itself: One junction end disagrees with the germline gene, perhaps due to a read error. This same CDR3 is encoded by further DNA sequences in the sample. The chain uses TRBV19 and TRBJ2-7; 7 nucleotides match TRBD1. The CDR3 loop spans 15 amino acids. From germline, CDR1 is LNHDA and CDR2 SQIVND (reference sequence). This chain's CDR3 is CASSNDRAGTGEQYF. For the CDR3, the DNA is TGCGCCAGTAGTAACGACAGGGCCGGTACTGGCGAGCAGTACTTC.

The chain joins TRBV4-3 to TRBJ2-7; possibly TRBD1 for D (5 bases). The CDR3 spans 15 residues. V lost 0 bases and J 3 bases, leaving 12 bases between the germline ends. Germline V gene sequence: CDR1 LGHNA, CDR2 YSLEER. This CDR3 reads CASSQDVIQGYEQYF. The CDR3 region has the DNA TGCGCCAGCAGCCAAGATGTTATCCAGGGCTACGAGCAGTACTTC.

This clone was seen a single time. This rearrangement joins TRBV30 to TRBJ1-2; D gene ambiguous. The CDR3 is 14 residues long. Trimming cost V 4 bases and J 1 base, with 13 bases left between them. Per germline, CDR1 GTSNPN and CDR2 SVGIG (reference sequence). The CDR3 DNA reads TGTGCCTGGACTCCTGACACCCTTAACTATGGCTACACCTTC. Protein product: CAWTPDTLNYGYTF.

The J gene is TRBJ1-5, the V gene TRBV15, with a weak D call TRBD1 (5 bases). The CDR3 covers 15 residues. Germline loops: CDR1 LNHNV, CDR2 YYDKDF (reference sequence). The V gene lost 0 bases and the J gene lost 5 bases, with 11 bases spanning the gap. The CDR3 here is CATSREDSLDQPQHF. In nucleotides, the CDR3 is TGTGCCACCAGCAGAGAAGACAGCTTGGATCAGCCCCAGCATTTT.

This sequence joins TRBV20-1 and TRBJ1-1, with D hard to call. The V and J ends lost 7 bases and 3 bases respectively, with 6 bases between them. Germline lookup yields CDR1 DFQATT and CDR2 SNEGSKA (reference sequence). The length of the CDR3 is 10 residues. The CDR3 sequence is CSGRDTEAFF. Written as DNA, the CDR3 is TGCAGTGGTAGGGACACTGAAGCTTTCTTT.

This clone was found a few times. V usage is TRBV28 and J usage is TRBJ1-2; possibly TRBD1 for D (5 bases). This CDR3 is 12 amino acids long. The germline V and J ends were trimmed by 8 bases and 8 bases, with 15 bases remaining between them. Germline CDR1 is MDHEN and CDR2 is SYDVKM. As DNA, the CDR3 is TGTGCCAGCGGCCGGGGCAGCCTCGGCTACACCTTC. This encodes CASGRGSLGYTF.